Here is one T cell receptor beta chain with its context. The antigen is not known. The sample comes from a study of early T cells in non-severe SARS-CoV-2 infection. Whole-study context: Unsorted whole blood bulk RNA was sequenced, with unpaired chains. Study-wide results and caveats: Matching results from VDJdb favored anti-spike CD8 responses, leaving private and CD4 specificities undetected.

TCRdb passed the 5' RACE reads through MiXCR, listing each CDR3 protein once. The repertoire consists of tens of thousands of distinct CDR3 sequences, with 9% to 15% occurring once and the leading ten covering approximately 6.1%. The CDR3 contains 14 residues. Trimming took 6 bases from V and 11 from J, leaving 21 bases between them. Germline CDR1 and CDR2: SGDLS and YYNGEE. This chain links TRBV9 with TRBJ2-1, with D possibly TRBD1 on 5 matching bases. Sequences were obtained from whole blood. The sequence was collected from an adult who was a healthcare worker with PCR-confirmed SARS-CoV-2 infection or an uninfected control (not recorded which). Here the CDR3 DNA reads TGTGCCAGCACCCTGGGGCTCCCCAACGAAAAGCAGTTCTTC. It specifies CASTLGLPNEKQFF.